A selection of T cell receptor beta chains follows, all from one sample in a study of T cell changes during pregnancy in multiple sclerosis. Libraries were prepared by immunoSEQ multiplex PCR; TCRdb keeps only in-frame clonotypes and omits some of them. The table lists about 26,000 clones, 75% to 90% of them singletons. The sequencing here drew on CD8+ T cells from peripheral blood mononuclear cells, taken in the second trimester of pregnancy. The receptors here all came from a female donor with multiple sclerosis, enrolled in a pregnancy study. CDR3s leave out the opening cysteine and the closing phenylalanine or tryptophan. A D gene is named only where the DNA matches it firmly. Size tells how often a clone was seen (once, few, many) or the class of an expanded clone, and some rows leave it out.

CDR3aa: ASSFVAGGNQPQH
d_gene: .
v_gene: TRBV27
abundance: few
j_gene: TRBJ1-5

CDR3aa: ASSLGAGETQY
d_gene: .
v_gene: TRBV27
abundance: once
j_gene: TRBJ2-5

CDR3aa: ASSPPYSNEQY
d_gene: .
v_gene: TRBV7-9
abundance: .
j_gene: TRBJ2-7

CDR3aa: ASKGHTTGELF
d_gene: .
v_gene: TRBV6-4
abundance: few
j_gene: TRBJ2-2

CDR3aa: ATSRSGQSNTEAF
d_gene: .
v_gene: TRBV15
abundance: .
j_gene: TRBJ1-1

CDR3aa: ASSRGVWSPGELF
d_gene: .
v_gene: TRBV28
abundance: .
j_gene: TRBJ2-2

CDR3aa: ASIEDRGRPIDTEAF
d_gene: TRBD1
v_gene: TRBV19
abundance: .
j_gene: TRBJ1-1

CDR3aa: SVAPSLDYEQY
d_gene: .
v_gene: TRBV29-1
abundance: .
j_gene: TRBJ2-7

CDR3aa: ASSLVRTSAKQF
d_gene: TRBD2
v_gene: TRBV7-9
abundance: .
j_gene: TRBJ2-1

CDR3aa: SVEGGDSGSTDTQY
d_gene: TRBD2
v_gene: TRBV29-1
abundance: .
j_gene: TRBJ2-3

CDR3aa: ASSERGSGNTIY
d_gene: .
v_gene: TRBV7-8
abundance: once
j_gene: TRBJ1-3

CDR3aa: ASSGQLPYISSYNEQF
d_gene: .
v_gene: TRBV5-1
abundance: .
j_gene: TRBJ2-1

CDR3aa: ASSLGSVDEQY
d_gene: .
v_gene: TRBV19
abundance: .
j_gene: TRBJ2-7

CDR3aa: AWSRGGEQY
d_gene: .
v_gene: TRBV30
abundance: .
j_gene: TRBJ2-7

CDR3aa: ASSLWAGGQPQH
d_gene: TRBD1
v_gene: TRBV28
abundance: .
j_gene: TRBJ1-5

CDR3aa: ASSQDYSDRRFYSNQPQH
d_gene: TRBD1
v_gene: TRBV14
abundance: .
j_gene: TRBJ1-5

CDR3aa: ASSITPSRRLKDEQF
d_gene: .
v_gene: TRBV19
abundance: .
j_gene: TRBJ2-1

CDR3aa: ASSSYPTDTQY
d_gene: .
v_gene: TRBV5-5
abundance: .
j_gene: TRBJ2-3

CDR3aa: ARLVTDTQY
d_gene: .
v_gene: TRBV6-7
abundance: .
j_gene: TRBJ2-3

CDR3aa: ALYRGSDTGELF
d_gene: TRBD1
v_gene: TRBV30
abundance: .
j_gene: TRBJ2-2

CDR3aa: ASRRTVAKNIQY
d_gene: .
v_gene: TRBV7-9
abundance: .
j_gene: TRBJ2-4

CDR3aa: ASSRTGVTEAF
d_gene: TRBD1
v_gene: TRBV5-1
abundance: few
j_gene: TRBJ1-1

CDR3aa: ASSLETGGRQETQY
d_gene: TRBD1
v_gene: TRBV28
abundance: .
j_gene: TRBJ2-5

CDR3aa: ASSPVSNGYT
d_gene: .
v_gene: TRBV6-6
abundance: .
j_gene: TRBJ1-2

CDR3aa: ASQGQFYEQY
d_gene: TRBD1
v_gene: TRBV28
abundance: .
j_gene: TRBJ2-7

CDR3aa: ASSLARFNTGELF
d_gene: .
v_gene: TRBV5-1
abundance: .
j_gene: TRBJ2-2

CDR3aa: ASSEKRYNEQF
d_gene: .
v_gene: TRBV2
abundance: .
j_gene: TRBJ2-1

CDR3aa: ASGPTGFYGYT
d_gene: TRBD1
v_gene: TRBV7-9
abundance: once
j_gene: TRBJ1-2

CDR3aa: ASKEDRGSYGYT
d_gene: TRBD1
v_gene: TRBV28
abundance: .
j_gene: TRBJ1-2

CDR3aa: ASSLRAGDLYNEQF
d_gene: TRBD2
v_gene: TRBV5-5
abundance: once
j_gene: TRBJ2-1

CDR3aa: ASSFVGQVSNQPQH
d_gene: TRBD1
v_gene: TRBV28
abundance: .
j_gene: TRBJ1-5

CDR3aa: ASSYSAGGSYTQY
d_gene: TRBD2
v_gene: TRBV6-5
abundance: .
j_gene: TRBJ2-3

CDR3aa: ASSFIGVGQPQH
d_gene: .
v_gene: TRBV28
abundance: .
j_gene: TRBJ1-5

CDR3aa: ATNLRDTTYEQY
d_gene: .
v_gene: TRBV2
abundance: .
j_gene: TRBJ2-7

CDR3aa: ASSQEVGTGSYEQY
d_gene: TRBD1
v_gene: TRBV4-3
abundance: .
j_gene: TRBJ2-7

CDR3aa: ASSKGSRDYEQY
d_gene: .
v_gene: TRBV28
abundance: once
j_gene: TRBJ2-7

CDR3aa: ASIPSINTGELF
d_gene: .
v_gene: TRBV2
abundance: .
j_gene: TRBJ2-2

CDR3aa: ASPGREIPDTQY
d_gene: TRBD2
v_gene: TRBV28
abundance: .
j_gene: TRBJ2-3

CDR3aa: ASSLDSSGLYNEQF
d_gene: .
v_gene: TRBV7-3
abundance: .
j_gene: TRBJ2-1

CDR3aa: ASSLGARHEKLF
d_gene: .
v_gene: TRBV27
abundance: .
j_gene: TRBJ1-4

CDR3aa: ASSLDRVWYGYT
d_gene: TRBD1
v_gene: TRBV18
abundance: .
j_gene: TRBJ1-2

CDR3aa: ASSLVAGGPVAYNEQF
d_gene: TRBD2
v_gene: TRBV5-1
abundance: .
j_gene: TRBJ2-1

CDR3aa: ASSPLREVSYEQY
d_gene: TRBD2
v_gene: TRBV5-5
abundance: once
j_gene: TRBJ2-7